Following are 23 T cell receptor beta chains from one sample sequenced in a study of T cell changes during pregnancy in multiple sclerosis. Assay: immunoSEQ multiplex PCR; the TCRdb copy retains only in-frame clones and omits some. The profile shows under 85,000 clones, 90% of them singletons. This specimen was peripheral blood, taken after pregnancy. These receptor sequences come from a female donor in good health, enrolled as a control in a pregnancy study.

This clone appeared once. This chain connects TRBV5-4 to TRBJ1-1; a weak D match, TRBD1 (5 bases). Germline loops: CDR1 SGHNT, CDR2 YYREEE (reference sequence). The CDR3 is made up of 14 amino acids. With 4 bases removed from V and 6 bases from J, the gap between germline ends came to 16 bases. The CDR3 DNA reads as TGTGCCAGCAGCCCTGGGGGGGGGAGGTCTGAAGCTTTCTTT. It yields the protein CASSPGGGRSEAFF.

The V gene is TRBV29-1, the J gene TRBJ1-2; 7 nucleotides line up with TRBD1. V shed 3 bases, J shed 6 bases, and the junction held 4 bases outside the gene matches. Germline CDR1 reads SQVTM; CDR2 reads ANQGSEA. The CDR3 has 12 residues. CDR3 in amino acids: CSVDDREDGYTF. The DNA of the CDR3 is TGCAGCGTTGACGACAGGGAGGATGGCTACACCTTC.

The V gene is TRBV25-1, the J gene TRBJ2-1; D call uncertain. Trimming cost V 4 bases and J 7 bases, with 11 bases left between them. The CDR3 contains 13 residues. Germline V gene lookup returns CDR1 MGHDK and CDR2 SYGVNS. The DNA of the CDR3 is TGTGCCAGCAGTGTCAAGAGGATAAATGAGCAGTTCTTC. Its protein is CASSVKRINEQFF.

The chain carries TRBV7-8 and TRBJ1-5, with D maybe TRBD1 (5 bases). The CDR3 is made up of 15 amino acids. Trimming stripped 4 bases from V and 0 bases from J, with 10 bases between. Germline lookup yields CDR1 SGHVS and CDR2 FQNEAQ. DNA for the CDR3: TGTGCCAGCAGCTCAGGGAGGGTTAGCAATCAGCCCCAGCATTTT. This gives the protein CASSSGRVSNQPQHF.

The CDR3 nucleotides are TGTGCCAGCAGAGAGACAGGCGGCTATGGCTACACCTTC. It specifies CASRETGGYGYTF. The chain employs TRBV6-4 and TRBJ1-2; possibly TRBD1 for D (6 bases). This CDR3 comprises 13 residues. Per germline, CDR1 MRHNA and CDR2 SNTAGT. V dropped 6 bases and J dropped 4 bases, with 12 bases sitting between them.

This chain uses TRBV9 with TRBJ2-7, with 13 bases fitting TRBD2. Germline values: CDR1 SGDLS, CDR2 YYNGEE. The CDR3 runs to 15 residues. With 0 bases clipped from V and 3 bases from J, the junction kept 0 bases outside the gene matches. The DNA of the CDR3 is TGTGCCAGCAGCGTAGGGACTAGCGGGGGCTACGAGCAGTACTTC. Amino acid sequence: CASSVGTSGGYEQYF.

The V and J genes are TRBV7-6 and TRBJ2-2; D perhaps matches TRBD2 (6 bases). The CDR3 is made up of 15 amino acids. CDR1 SGHVS and CDR2 FNYEAQ come from the germline V gene. Trimming cost V 1 base and J 6 bases, with 12 bases left between them. CDR3 in amino acids: CASSLVESGAGELFF. The CDR3, as DNA: TGTGCCAGCAGCTTAGTTGAGTCGGGGGCCGGGGAGCTGTTTTTT.

This clone was detected a few times. This chain uses TRBV6-6 with TRBJ2-7, with D maybe TRBD2 (6 bases). CDR3 length: 13 residues. Germline lookup yields CDR1 MNHNY and CDR2 SVGAGI (reference sequence). V lost 11 bases and J lost 5, with 19 bases in between. This chain's CDR3 is CALGTPQGHEQYF. In DNA, the CDR3 is TGTGCCTTGGGGACTCCCCAGGGCCACGAGCAGTACTTC.

The rearrangement links TRBV2 to TRBJ2-7; 8 bases align to TRBD2. J lost 3 bases, V lost 2 bases, and 6 bases had no gene match. The germline gives CDR1 SNHLY, CDR2 FYNNEI. CDR3 length: 15 amino acids. CDR3 amino acids: CASSEQREPYYEQYF. The DNA for the CDR3 is TGTGCCAGCAGTGAACAGCGGGAGCCTTACTACGAGCAGTACTTC.

This clone was observed a handful of times. The genes are TRBV6-4 and TRBJ2-3, with a tentative D call TRBD2 (5 bases). Trimming took 4 bases from V and 0 from J, leaving 8 bases between them. CDR3 length: 14 amino acids. CDR1 and CDR2 from the germline V gene are MRHNA and SNTAGT. DNA of the CDR3: TGTGCCAGCAGTGCTAGCCCTAGCACAGATACGCAGTATTTT. Protein sequence: CASSASPSTDTQYF.

The rearrangement joins TRBV15 to TRBJ2-7, with a tentative D call TRBD1 (5 bases). V dropped 1 base and J dropped 7 bases, with 8 bases sitting between them. The CDR3 length is 12 residues. Germline loops: CDR1 LNHNV, CDR2 YYDKDF (reference sequence). CDR3 bases: TGTGCCACCAGCAGAGGGGGCTGGGAGCAGTACTTC. Translating it yields CATSRGGWEQYF.

The chain employs TRBV7-8 and TRBJ2-2, with a possible D match to TRBD2 (6 bases). Trimming removed 2 bases at V and 6 bases at J, with 13 bases between. The CDR3 has 15 amino acids. Germline loops: CDR1 SGHVS, CDR2 FQNEAQ. The CDR3 reads CASSLKGGGAGELFF. The CDR3 DNA reads as TGTGCCAGCAGCTTAAAGGGCGGCGGGGCCGGGGAGCTGTTTTTT.

The rearrangement uses TRBV4-1 and TRBJ2-5; 10 bases line up with TRBD2. Germline V gene lookup returns CDR1 MGHRA and CDR2 YSYEKL. The CDR3 has 15 residues. With 4 bases clipped from V and 5 bases from J, the junction kept 7 bases outside the gene matches. In nucleotides, the CDR3 is TGCGCCAGCAGCCTCAGCCCTAGCGGGGGTGAGACCCAGTACTTC. This codes for CASSLSPSGGETQYF.

The chain recombines TRBV19 with TRBJ2-4; 9 bases are a match to TRBD2. This CDR3 has 17 residues. Germline-derived CDR1 and CDR2 are LNHDA and SQIVND (reference sequence). Losses at the gene ends were 3 bases for V and 0 bases for J; bases not matched to a gene: 6. The CDR3 here is CASSIGAGGIAKNIQYF. CDR3 DNA sequence: TGTGCCAGTAGTATCGGGGCGGGGGGGATAGCCAAAAACATTCAGTACTTC. Full variable domain (rest looked up from reference TRBV19 and TRBJ2-4): DGGITQSPKYLFRKEGQNVTLSCEQNLNHDAMYWYRQDPGQGLRLIYYSQIVNDFQKGDIAEGYSVSREKKESFPLTVTSAQKNPTAFYLCASSIGAGGIAKNIQYFGAGTRLSVL.

This chain joins TRBV5-6 and TRBJ1-5, with 8 nucleotides matching TRBD1. The CDR3 is 13 amino acids. The germline CDR1 and CDR2 sequences are SGHDT and YYEEEE. Losses at the gene ends were 4 bases for V and 6 bases for J; bases not matched to a gene: 3. This CDR3 reads CASSRGTGQPQHF. CDR3 coding DNA: TGTGCCAGCAGCCGCGGGACAGGTCAGCCCCAGCATTTT.

The V and J genes are TRBV2 and TRBJ2-2; D ambiguous. The CDR3 has 14 amino acids. Germline CDR1 SNHLY, CDR2 FYNNEI. The V end was cut by 6 bases, the J end by 4 bases, with 12 bases between. In DNA form, the CDR3 reads TGTGCCAGCAGGCAACTTATTGGCACCGGGGAGCTGTTTTTT. Amino acids: CASRQLIGTGELFF.

The genes are TRBV12-5 and TRBJ2-3, with no clear D. Germline V gene data show CDR1 as LGHNT and CDR2 as FRNRAP. The CDR3 covers 16 residues. The V and J ends lost 0 bases and 12 bases respectively, with 22 bases between them. The DNA for the CDR3 is TGTGCTAGTGGTTTGGTTATAGCACGGGTACCAGACCTTCAGTATTTT. Encoded protein: CASGLVIARVPDLQYF.

V is TRBV7-9 and J is TRBJ1-2; 9 nucleotides agree with TRBD1. Trimming took 4 bases from V and 4 from J; bases not matched to a gene: 7. Germline V CDR1 and CDR2: SEHNR, FQNEAQ (reference sequence). The CDR3 has 15 amino acids. The CDR3 DNA follows: TGTGCCAGCAGCTCCACTGGACAGGGGATCTATGGCTACACCTTC. This codes for CASSSTGQGIYGYTF.

The V call is TRBV27, the J call TRBJ1-5; possibly TRBD1 for D (5 bases). Per germline, CDR1 MNHEY and CDR2 SMNVEV (reference sequence). V lost 2 bases and J 7 bases, leaving 12 bases between the germline ends. The CDR3 spans 14 residues. The CDR3 DNA reads TGTGCCAGCAGTTTAGTGGGGGGTGGCCAGCCCCAGCATTTT. Its translation: CASSLVGGGQPQHF.

CDR3 nucleotides: TGTGCCATCAGTGTTGGCGGTGACTATGGCTACACCTTC. Its protein product is CAISVGGDYGYTF. The V and J genes are TRBV10-3 and TRBJ1-2; D ambiguous. Germline V CDR1 and CDR2: ENHRY, SYGVKD. The CDR3 is made up of 13 amino acids. V was pared by 4 bases and J by 3 bases, with 9 bases between.

The V call is TRBV5-1, the J call TRBJ2-1; 11 bases agree with TRBD2. The CDR3 has 16 residues. The junction had 6 bases not matched to a gene; V was cut back by 4 bases and J by 3 bases. In germline, CDR1 is SGHRS, CDR2 YFSETQ. This CDR3 reads CASSTRLAGSYNEQFF. The CDR3 nucleotides read TGCGCCAGCAGCACTAGACTAGCGGGGAGCTACAATGAGCAGTTCTTC.

The chain's CDR3 is CAWVPGQGLRTEAFF. Here the CDR3 DNA reads TGTGCCTGGGTCCCGGGACAGGGATTGAGGACTGAAGCTTTCTTT. The chain uses TRBV30 and TRBJ1-1; TRBD1 agrees at 9 bases. The germline V gene has CDR1 GTSNPN and CDR2 SVGIG (reference sequence). The CDR3 sequence is 15 residues long. The V segment lost 5 bases and the J segment 5 bases; nucleotides outside the gene matches: 12.

The V and J genes are TRBV6-1 and TRBJ1-3, with TRBD1 matching over 8 bases. Trimming cost V 3 bases and J 7 bases; bases outside gene matches: 20. Germline assignment: CDR1 MNHNS and CDR2 SASEGT. CDR3 size: 19 residues. Written as DNA, the CDR3 is TGTGCCAGCAGTGACCGGGACAGGATCAACGCTCCGGCCCCGAACACCATATATTTT. Protein: CASSDRDRINAPAPNTIYF.